Listed below are T cell receptor beta chains from one sample, sequenced in a study of T cell repertoires in cytomegalovirus infection. A single record per CDR3 protein comes from TCRdb applying MiXCR to the reads. This table has 150,000 to 200,000 distinct CDR3 sequences, 13% to 15% appearing once. The sample was PBMCs. These TCRs come from a human donor in good health (CMV status not recorded). Some clones in this sample may be carry-over from other donors' samples. CDR3s include the opening cysteine and the closing phenylalanine or tryptophan. The D gene is left open where the match is weak. Size is omitted from some rows. Given values are once, few, many or a class for expanded clones.

clone_size,v_call,j_call,d_call,cdr3_aa,cdr3_nt
few,TRBV12-3/TRBV12-4,TRBJ2-6,NA,CASSLQGNVLTF,TGTGCCAGCAGTTTACAGGGCAACGTCCTGACTTTC
few,TRBV7-3,TRBJ2-1,TRBD2,CASSSPGLGQYEQFF,TGTGCCAGCAGCTCTCCGGGACTAGGCCAATATGAGCAGTTCTTC
many,TRBV7-6,TRBJ2-7,NA,CASSLYTGTEQYF,TGTGCCAGCAGCTTATATACCGGCACCGAGCAGTACTTC
NA,TRBV20-1,TRBJ2-1,NA,CSARSTGPNEQFF,TGCAGTGCTCGGTCAACGGGCCCAAATGAGCAGTTCTTC
few,TRBV20-1,TRBJ1-6,NA,CSAWRDSYSPLHF,TGCAGTGCTTGGCGGGACTCATATTCACCCCTCCACTTT
many,TRBV7-8,TRBJ2-2,TRBD2,CASSPGTSDTGELFF,TGTGCCAGCAGCCCAGGGACTAGCGACACCGGGGAGCTGTTTTTT
many,TRBV7-2,TRBJ2-7,NA,CASSLITGPLEQYF,TGTGCCAGCAGCTTAATAACAGGCCCCTTAGAGCAGTACTTC
many,TRBV6-5,TRBJ2-2,NA,CASSYGATGELFF,TGTGCCAGCAGTTACGGGGCTACCGGGGAGCTGTTTTTT
NA,TRBV28,TRBJ2-3,TRBD2,CASSPTSGSEADTQYF,TGTGCCAGCAGTCCAACTAGCGGGAGTGAGGCAGATACGCAGTATTTT
few,TRBV27,TRBJ2-7,NA,CASSLGGTSGEQYF,TGTGCCAGCAGTTTGGGGGGCACCTCGGGCGAGCAGTACTTC
many,TRBV7-2,TRBJ2-1,TRBD2,CASSPQGLAGTNEQFF,TGTGCCAGCAGCCCCCAGGGGCTAGCGGGGACCAATGAGCAGTTCTTC
NA,TRBV29-1,TRBJ1-1,NA,CSVPSGQSTEAFF,TGCAGCGTCCCTTCAGGGCAGAGCACTGAAGCTTTCTTT
many,TRBV28,TRBJ1-1,NA,CASSSARGAFF,TGTGCCAGCAGTTCGGCCAGGGGAGCTTTCTTT
many,TRBV5-4,TRBJ2-3,TRBD1,CASSTGQGVTDTQYF,TGTGCCAGCAGCACAGGACAGGGGGTGACAGATACGCAGTATTTT
few,TRBV29-1,TRBJ2-1,NA,CSVARWGSYNEQFF,TGCAGCGTAGCACGGTGGGGATCCTACAATGAGCAGTTCTTC
many,TRBV28,TRBJ2-2,TRBD2,CASTPGGVTGELFF,TGTGCCAGCACTCCGGGAGGGGTTACCGGGGAGCTGTTTTTT
many,TRBV28,TRBJ2-3,TRBD2,CASTDPSGPSTDTQYF,TGTGCCAGCACCGACCCTAGCGGACCTAGCACAGATACGCAGTATTTT
NA,TRBV6-1,TRBJ2-7,TRBD2,CASSGSGSYEQYF,TGTGCCAGCAGTGGTAGCGGGAGCTACGAGCAGTACTTC
many,TRBV6-5,TRBJ2-2,TRBD1,CASSPKDRGAGTGELFF,TGTGCCAGCAGTCCGAAGGACAGGGGGGCGGGCACCGGGGAGCTGTTTTTT
NA,TRBV9,TRBJ1-3,NA,CASSVSGSDSGNTIYF,TGTGCCAGCAGCGTCTCGGGCTCCGACTCGGGAAACACCATATATTTT
few,TRBV30,TRBJ1-1,TRBD1,CAWSPLGQGRTEAFF,TGTGCCTGGAGTCCCTTGGGACAGGGAAGGACTGAAGCTTTCTTT
NA,TRBV29-1,TRBJ1-3,NA,CSVGELSGNTIYF,TGCAGCGTTGGAGAGCTATCTGGAAACACCATATATTTT
NA,TRBV5-1,TRBJ2-7,NA,CASSLAWDGTYEQYF,TGCGCCAGCAGCTTGGCGTGGGACGGGACCTACGAGCAGTACTTC
NA,TRBV20-1,TRBJ2-3,NA,CSVLAGLTDTQYF,TGCAGTGTTCTTGCGGGCCTCACAGATACGCAGTATTTT
few,TRBV25-1,TRBJ2-5,NA,CASSSLVQETQYF,TGTGCCAGCAGTTCTCTGGTTCAAGAGACCCAGTACTTC
NA,TRBV5-1,TRBJ2-1,TRBD2,CASFFTSGGPSSYNEQFF,TGCGCCAGCTTTTTTACTAGCGGGGGGCCGAGCTCCTACAATGAGCAGTTCTTC
NA,TRBV2,TRBJ1-2,NA,CASRPQGFNYGYTF,TGTGCCAGCAGGCCGCAAGGTTTCAACTATGGCTACACCTTC
many,TRBV20-1,TRBJ1-1,NA,CSANFPLRSPTEAFF,TGCAGTGCTAATTTCCCTCTACGTAGTCCCACTGAAGCTTTCTTT
many,TRBV7-9,TRBJ2-1,NA,CASSLNSGSPYNEQFF,TGTGCCAGCAGCTTAAACTCAGGGAGCCCCTACAATGAGCAGTTCTTC
few,TRBV7-8,TRBJ2-7,NA,CASSFSTSYYGQYF,TGTGCCAGCAGCTTCTCGACTAGTTATTACGGGCAGTACTTC
few,TRBV7-9,TRBJ1-6,NA,CASSLAGAFNSPLHF,TGTGCCAGCAGCTTAGCGGGGGCGTTTAATTCACCCCTCCACTTT
many,TRBV7-2,TRBJ1-2,NA,CASSLAWDLRYGYTF,TGTGCCAGCAGCTTGGCCTGGGACCTGCGATATGGCTACACCTTC
few,TRBV29-1,TRBJ1-2,TRBD1,CSVRQGGYGYTF,TGCAGCGTTCGACAGGGTGGGTATGGCTACACCTTC
many,TRBV11-3,TRBJ2-3,TRBD1,CASSSGQGASETDTQYF,TGTGCCAGCAGCTCCGGACAGGGGGCGTCTGAGACAGATACGCAGTATTTT
NA,TRBV30,TRBJ2-6,TRBD1,CAWSTRTGIANVLTF,TGTGCCTGGAGTACCCGGACAGGGATTGCCAACGTCCTGACTTTC
many,TRBV7-2,TRBJ2-1,NA,CASSLAERVTYNEQFF,TGTGCCAGCAGCTTAGCGGAGCGGGTAACCTACAATGAGCAGTTCTTC
many,TRBV7-9,TRBJ1-1,NA,CASSTRDRNTEAFF,TGTGCCAGCAGCACCCGGGACCGAAACACTGAAGCTTTCTTT
many,TRBV12-3/TRBV12-4,TRBJ2-5,TRBD1,CASSPGHRGHQETQYF,TGTGCCAGCAGTCCGGGACACAGGGGACACCAAGAGACCCAGTACTTC
few,TRBV7-9,TRBJ1-1,NA,CASSLFTEAFF,TGTGCCAGCAGCTTGTTCACTGAAGCTTTCTTT
few,TRBV6-2/TRBV6-3,TRBJ1-2,NA,CASSYGRQKPNYGYTF,TGTGCCAGCAGTTACGGTCGACAGAAGCCAAACTATGGCTACACCTTC
NA,TRBV20-1,TRBJ1-6,NA,CSAISGNKGPLHF,TGCAGTGCTATCTCAGGGAACAAAGGACCCCTCCACTTT
NA,TRBV29-1,TRBJ1-4,NA,CSAWGGGNEKLFF,TGCAGCGCTTGGGGAGGCGGTAATGAAAAACTGTTTTTT
NA,TRBV5-5,TRBJ2-3,TRBD2,CASSLSRGGSPTDTQYF,TGTGCCAGCAGCTTGTCCAGAGGCGGGAGTCCGACAGATACGCAGTATTTT
many,TRBV3-1,TRBJ2-6,NA,CASSQRETGANVLTF,TGTGCCAGCAGCCAGAGGGAGACTGGGGCCAACGTCCTGACTTTC
few,TRBV14,TRBJ1-2,TRBD1,CASSQAPGQGIYGYTF,TGTGCCAGCAGCCAGGCCCCGGGACAGGGAATCTATGGCTACACCTTC
few,TRBV29-1,TRBJ2-5,TRBD2,CSVAPGAGSETQYF,TGCAGCGTCGCCCCTGGAGCGGGAAGCGAGACCCAGTACTTC
NA,TRBV10-3,TRBJ2-3,TRBD2,CAISESLAGAADTQYF,TGTGCCATCAGTGAGTCCCTAGCGGGAGCCGCAGATACGCAGTATTTT
once,TRBV7-3,TRBJ1-1,NA,CASSLLPRGGTEAFF,TGTGCCAGCAGCTTATTACCCAGGGGAGGGACTGAAGCTTTCTTT
NA,TRBV7-2,TRBJ1-2,NA,CASSSELTGSRLYGYTF,TGTGCCAGCAGCTCCGAATTGACAGGCAGCAGACTCTATGGCTACACCTTC
many,TRBV14,TRBJ1-2,NA,CASSQERGAYTF,TGTGCCAGCAGCCAAGAACGGGGGGCCTACACCTTC
few,TRBV7-9,TRBJ2-3,NA,CASRLDTTDTQYF,TGTGCCAGCAGGTTGGACACCACAGATACGCAGTATTTT
NA,TRBV7-9,TRBJ1-1,NA,CASSRTPSETTEAFF,TGTGCCAGCAGCCGGACCCCTTCAGAGACCACTGAAGCTTTCTTT
few,TRBV12-3/TRBV12-4,TRBJ1-1,NA,CASSWVGKEAFF,TGTGCCAGCAGTTGGGTCGGGAAAGAAGCTTTCTTT
many,TRBV27,TRBJ2-1,TRBD2,CASSSGLAVRNEQFF,TGTGCCAGCAGTTCGGGACTAGCAGTCAGGAATGAGCAGTTCTTC
NA,TRBV20-1,TRBJ2-1,TRBD2,CSARGLAAHNEQFF,TGCAGTGCTAGAGGACTAGCGGCCCACAATGAGCAGTTCTTC
many,TRBV6-2/TRBV6-3,TRBJ2-7,NA,CASSYSNGGGTPLYEQYF,TGTGCCAGCAGTTACTCGAATGGGGGCGGTACCCCGCTCTACGAGCAGTACTTC
many,TRBV28,TRBJ1-6,NA,CASTLLIGQHNSPLHF,TGTGCCAGCACCCTCCTCATAGGACAACATAATTCACCCCTCCACTTT
NA,TRBV20-1,TRBJ2-7,TRBD2,CSARDPGLAGTYEQYF,TGCAGTGCTAGAGACCCAGGACTAGCGGGAACCTACGAGCAGTACTTC
many,TRBV7-6,TRBJ2-7,TRBD2,CASGRGLAYEQYF,TGTGCCAGCGGACGAGGACTAGCCTACGAGCAGTACTTC
many,TRBV7-2,TRBJ2-3,NA,CASSFTLGTQYF,TGTGCCAGCAGCTTCACTCTCGGGACGCAGTATTTT